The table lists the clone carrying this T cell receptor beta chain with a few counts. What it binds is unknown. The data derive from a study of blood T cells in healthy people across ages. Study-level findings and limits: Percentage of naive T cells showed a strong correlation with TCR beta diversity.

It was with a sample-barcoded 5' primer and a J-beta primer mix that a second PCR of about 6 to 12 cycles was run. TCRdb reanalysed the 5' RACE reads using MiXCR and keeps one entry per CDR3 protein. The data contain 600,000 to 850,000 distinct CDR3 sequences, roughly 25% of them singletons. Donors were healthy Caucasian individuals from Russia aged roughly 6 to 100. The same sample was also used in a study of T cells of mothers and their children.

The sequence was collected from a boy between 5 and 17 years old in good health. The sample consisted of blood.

CDR3 region: CSAVNPGQVYGYTF. The CDR3 bases are TGCAGCGCTGTCAATCCGGGACAGGTATATGGCTACACCTTC. The rearrangement links TRBV29-1 to TRBJ1-2; the match to TRBD1 covers 8 bases. There are 14 residues in the CDR3. From germline, CDR1 is SQVTM and CDR2 ANQGSEA. Trimming took 7 bases from V and 5 from J; bases not matched to a gene: 12.